This T cell receptor beta chain was recovered during a study of cytotoxic CD8 clonotypes in ibrutinib-treated CLL. Study findings and constraints: Ibrutinib response saw clonality rise, and progression saw it return toward baseline.

Worth noting for this clone: Its antigen is currently unknown.

This table comes from immunoSEQ multiplex PCR, and its TCRdb copy is limited to in-frame clones, with some not included. The sample contains 300,000 to 350,000 clones, roughly 80% of which appear only once. This CDR3 has 16 residues. Between the trimmed V and J ends, which lost 3 bases and 3 bases, there was a span of 14 bases. Germline loops: CDR1 SGHNT, CDR2 YENEEA. The clonotype originates from a human donor with chronic lymphocytic leukemia. Sample: PBMCs, taken before ibrutinib treatment. V and J are TRBV11-3 and TRBJ2-2; maybe TRBD1 (6 bases). The CDR3 protein is CASSLPRGSDTGELFF. CDR3 bases: TGTGCCAGCAGCTTGCCCAGGGGTTCCGACACCGGGGAGCTGTTTTTT. Full variable domain (remainder filled in from reference TRBV11-3 and TRBJ2-2): EAGVVQSPRYKIIEKKQPVAFWCNPISGHNTLYWYLQNLGQGPELLIRYENEEAVDDSQLPKDRFSAERLKGVDSTLKIQPAELGDSAVYLCASSLPRGSDTGELFFGEGSRLTVL.